This T cell receptor (beta chain) was profiled in a study of OX40 agonist ivuxolimab in advanced cancers. Looking at the study overall: Cohort: about 82% men, mean age about 60, aged roughly 23 to 90.

Study observations and caveats: Expanded clones were, on average, more numerous in CD8+ T cells than in CD4+.

Generated by immunoSEQ multiplex PCR, the TCRdb table keeps only in-frame clones and is missing some. Found here are about 68,000 clones, approximately 87% of them singletons; the top ten hold about 0.66%. This CDR3 region has 17 residues. Germline values: CDR1 SGHTA, CDR2 FQGNSA. V gave up 3 bases and J gave up 0 bases, with 12 bases separating them. This clone was observed a handful of times. Its antigen is unidentified. The rearrangement links TRBV7-2 to TRBJ2-6; D is undetermined. The sequence came from an adult with an advanced solid tumor such as melanoma, head and neck, liver or kidney cancer. The source was CD4+ or CD8+ T cells sorted from blood, collected in a trial of the OX40 agonist ivuxolimab. CDR3 region: CASSFLGFGSGANVLTF. Here the CDR3 DNA reads TGTGCCAGCAGCTTCCTGGGTTTCGGCTCTGGGGCCAACGTCCTGACTTTC.